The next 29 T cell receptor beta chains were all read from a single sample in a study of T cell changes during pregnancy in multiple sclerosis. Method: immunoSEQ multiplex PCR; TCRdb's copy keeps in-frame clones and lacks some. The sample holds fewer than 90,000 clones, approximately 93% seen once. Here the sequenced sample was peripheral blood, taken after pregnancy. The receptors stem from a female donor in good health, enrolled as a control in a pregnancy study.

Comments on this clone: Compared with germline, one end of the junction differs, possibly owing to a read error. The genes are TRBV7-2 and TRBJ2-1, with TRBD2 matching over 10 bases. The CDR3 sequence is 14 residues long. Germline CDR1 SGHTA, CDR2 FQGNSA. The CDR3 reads CAGSPGLAMGEQFF. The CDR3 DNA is TGTGCCGGCAGCCCGGGACTAGCGATGGGTGAGCAGTTCTTC.

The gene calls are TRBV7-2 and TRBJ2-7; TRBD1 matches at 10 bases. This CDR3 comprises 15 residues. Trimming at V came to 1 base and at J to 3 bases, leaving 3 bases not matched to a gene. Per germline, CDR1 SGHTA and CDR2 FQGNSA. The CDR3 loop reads CASSLDRTGGYEQYF. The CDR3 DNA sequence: TGTGCCAGCAGCTTAGACCGGACAGGGGGCTACGAGCAGTACTTC.

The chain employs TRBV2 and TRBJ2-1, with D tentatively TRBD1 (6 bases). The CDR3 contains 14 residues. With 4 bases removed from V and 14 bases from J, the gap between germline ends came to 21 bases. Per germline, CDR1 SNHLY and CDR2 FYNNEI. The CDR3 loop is CASSAAQGRSLEFF. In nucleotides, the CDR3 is TGTGCCAGCAGTGCGGCGCAGGGGCGAAGCTTGGAGTTCTTC.

CDR3 DNA sequence: TGCGCCAGCAGCCCAAGACAGTCCTACAATGAGCAGTTCTTC. Translating gives CASSPRQSYNEQFF. The rearrangement uses TRBV5-1 and TRBJ2-1; TRBD1 might be the D (5 bases). V dropped 4 bases and J dropped 1 base, with 9 bases sitting between them. There are 14 residues in the CDR3. Germline lookup yields CDR1 SGHRS and CDR2 YFSETQ.

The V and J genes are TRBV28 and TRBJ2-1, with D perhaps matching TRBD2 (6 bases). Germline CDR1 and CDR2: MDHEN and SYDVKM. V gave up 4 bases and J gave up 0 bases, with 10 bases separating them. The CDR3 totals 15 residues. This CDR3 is CASSSGTHSYNEQFF. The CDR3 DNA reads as TGTGCCAGCAGTTCCGGGACTCACTCCTACAATGAGCAGTTCTTC.

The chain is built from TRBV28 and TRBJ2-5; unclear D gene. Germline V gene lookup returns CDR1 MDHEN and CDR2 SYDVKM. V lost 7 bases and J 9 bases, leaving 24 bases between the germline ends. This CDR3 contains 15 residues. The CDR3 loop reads CASTRPQVHNKAQYF. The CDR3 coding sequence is TGTGCCAGCACCCGCCCCCAGGTTCACAATAAGGCCCAGTACTTC.

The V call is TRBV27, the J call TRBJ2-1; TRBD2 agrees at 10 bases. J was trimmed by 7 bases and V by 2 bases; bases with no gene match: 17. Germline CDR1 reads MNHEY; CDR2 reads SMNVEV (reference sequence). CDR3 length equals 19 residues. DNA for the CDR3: TGTGCCAGCAGTTTACGGTTTTCGGCAGCGGGAGGGCCTTCTAATGAGCAGTTCTTC. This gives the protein CASSLRFSAAGGPSNEQFF.

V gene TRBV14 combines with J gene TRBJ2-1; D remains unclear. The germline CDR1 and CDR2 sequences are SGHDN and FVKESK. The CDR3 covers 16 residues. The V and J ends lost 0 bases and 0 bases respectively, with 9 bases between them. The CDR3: CASSQDNPSSYNEQFF. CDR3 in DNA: TGTGCCAGCAGCCAAGACAACCCGAGCTCCTACAATGAGCAGTTCTTC.

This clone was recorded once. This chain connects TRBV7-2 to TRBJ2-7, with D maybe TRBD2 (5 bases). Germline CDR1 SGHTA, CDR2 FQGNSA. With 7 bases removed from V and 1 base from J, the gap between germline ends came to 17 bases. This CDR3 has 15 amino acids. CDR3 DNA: TGTGCCAGCATTCCACGTGGAGGCGGGTCCTACGAGCAGTACTTC. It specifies CASIPRGGGSYEQYF.

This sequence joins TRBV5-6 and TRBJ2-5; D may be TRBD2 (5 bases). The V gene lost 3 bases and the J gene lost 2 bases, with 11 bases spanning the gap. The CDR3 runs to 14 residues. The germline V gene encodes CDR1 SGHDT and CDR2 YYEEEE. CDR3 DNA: TGTGCCAGCAGCTCAGACTATTTACAAGAGACCCAGTACTTC. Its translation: CASSSDYLQETQYF.

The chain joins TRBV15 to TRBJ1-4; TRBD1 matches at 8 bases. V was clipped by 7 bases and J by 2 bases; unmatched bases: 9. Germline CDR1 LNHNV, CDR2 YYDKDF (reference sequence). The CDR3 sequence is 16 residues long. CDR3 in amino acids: CATMDRALGTNEKLFF. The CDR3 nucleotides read TGTGCCACCATGGACAGGGCGTTGGGGACTAATGAAAAACTGTTTTTT.

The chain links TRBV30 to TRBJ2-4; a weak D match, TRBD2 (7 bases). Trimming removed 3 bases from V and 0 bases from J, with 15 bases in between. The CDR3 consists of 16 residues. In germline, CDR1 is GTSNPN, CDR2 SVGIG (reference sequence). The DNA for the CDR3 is TGTGCCTGGAGCCAGGGGAGGGGGTTAGCCAAAAACATTCAGTACTTC. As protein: CAWSQGRGLAKNIQYF.

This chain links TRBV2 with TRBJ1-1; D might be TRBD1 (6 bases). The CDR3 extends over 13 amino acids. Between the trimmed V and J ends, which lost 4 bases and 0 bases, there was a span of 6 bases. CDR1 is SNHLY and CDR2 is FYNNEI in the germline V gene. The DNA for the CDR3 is TGTGCCAGCAGTGGGGACATGAACACTGAAGCTTTCTTT. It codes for CASSGDMNTEAFF. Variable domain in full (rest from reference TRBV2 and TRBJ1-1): EPEVTQTPSHQVTQMGQEVILRCVPISNHLYFYWYRQILGQKVEFLVSFYNNEISEKSEIFDDQFSVERPDGSNFTLKIRSTKLEDSAMYFCASSGDMNTEAFFGQGTRLTVV.

The CDR3 DNA reads as TGTGCCAGCAGCTTAGTCACAGGGGGCGTAGAGACCCAGTACTTC. Translation: CASSLVTGGVETQYF. The chain is built from TRBV11-1 and TRBJ2-5; 9 positions match TRBD1. The germline V gene encodes CDR1 SGHAT and CDR2 FQDESV (reference sequence). This CDR3 comprises 15 residues. V was pared by 1 base and J by 4 bases, with 4 bases of the junction left unmatched.

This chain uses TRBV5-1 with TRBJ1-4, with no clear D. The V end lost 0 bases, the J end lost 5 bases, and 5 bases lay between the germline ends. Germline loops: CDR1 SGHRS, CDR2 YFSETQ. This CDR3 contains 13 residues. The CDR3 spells CASSLAANEKLFF. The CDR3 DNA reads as TGCGCCAGCAGCTTGGCCGCGAATGAAAAACTGTTTTTT.

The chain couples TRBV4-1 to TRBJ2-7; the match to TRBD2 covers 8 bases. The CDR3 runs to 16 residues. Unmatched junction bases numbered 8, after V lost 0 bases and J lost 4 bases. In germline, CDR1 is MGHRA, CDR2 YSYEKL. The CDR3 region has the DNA TGCGCCAGCAGCCAAGATATGGCGGGAGGTTCATACGAGCAGTACTTC. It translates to CASSQDMAGGSYEQYF.

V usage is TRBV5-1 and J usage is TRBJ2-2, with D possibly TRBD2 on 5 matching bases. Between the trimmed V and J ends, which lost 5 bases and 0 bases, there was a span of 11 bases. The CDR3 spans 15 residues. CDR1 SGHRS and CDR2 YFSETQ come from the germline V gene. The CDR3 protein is CASRVGVTNTGELFF. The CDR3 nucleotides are TGCGCCAGCAGGGTGGGAGTGACGAACACCGGGGAGCTGTTTTTT.

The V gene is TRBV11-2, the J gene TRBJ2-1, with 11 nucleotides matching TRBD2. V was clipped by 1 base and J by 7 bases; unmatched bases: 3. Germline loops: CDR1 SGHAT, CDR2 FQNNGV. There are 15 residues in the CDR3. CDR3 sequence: CASSLALAGGNEQFF. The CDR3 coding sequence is TGTGCCAGCAGCTTAGCTCTAGCGGGAGGTAATGAGCAGTTCTTC.

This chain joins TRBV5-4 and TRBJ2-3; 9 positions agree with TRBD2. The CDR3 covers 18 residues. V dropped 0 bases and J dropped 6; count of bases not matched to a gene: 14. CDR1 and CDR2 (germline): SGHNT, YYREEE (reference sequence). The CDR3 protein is CASSLDPTSGGGSDTQYF. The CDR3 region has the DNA TGTGCCAGCAGCTTGGACCCGACTAGCGGAGGGGGTTCGGATACGCAGTATTTT.

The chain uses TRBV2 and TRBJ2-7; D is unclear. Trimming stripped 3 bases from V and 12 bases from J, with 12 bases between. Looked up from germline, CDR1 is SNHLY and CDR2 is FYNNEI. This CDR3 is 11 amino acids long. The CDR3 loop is CASSDVRIPYF. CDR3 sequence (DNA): TGTGCCAGCAGTGATGTGCGCATACCGTACTTC.

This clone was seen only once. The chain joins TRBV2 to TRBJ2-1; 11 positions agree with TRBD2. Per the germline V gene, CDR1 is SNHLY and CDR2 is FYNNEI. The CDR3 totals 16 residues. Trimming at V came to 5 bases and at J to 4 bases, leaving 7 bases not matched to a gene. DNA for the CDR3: TGTGCCAGCAGTCGGCTCGGACTAGCGGGTTACAATGAGCAGTTCTTC. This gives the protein CASSRLGLAGYNEQFF.

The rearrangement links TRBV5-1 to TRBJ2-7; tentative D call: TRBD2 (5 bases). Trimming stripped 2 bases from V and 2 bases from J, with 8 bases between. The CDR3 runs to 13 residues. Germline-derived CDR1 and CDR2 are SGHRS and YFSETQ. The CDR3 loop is CASSFELAYEQYF. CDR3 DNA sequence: TGCGCCAGCAGCTTCGAACTAGCCTACGAGCAGTACTTC. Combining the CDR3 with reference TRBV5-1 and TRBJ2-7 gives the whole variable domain KAGVTQTPRYLIKTRGQQVTLSCSPISGHRSVSWYQQTPGQGLQFLFEYFSETQRNKGNFPGRFSGRQFSNSRSEMNVSTLELGDSALYLCASSFELAYEQYFGPGTRLTVT.

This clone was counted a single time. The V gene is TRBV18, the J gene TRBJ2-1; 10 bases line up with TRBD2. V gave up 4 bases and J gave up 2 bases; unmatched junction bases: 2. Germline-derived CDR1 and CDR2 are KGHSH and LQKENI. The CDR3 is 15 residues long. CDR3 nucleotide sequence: TGTGCCAGCTCACGGCTAGCGGGGGCCTACAATGAGCAGTTCTTC. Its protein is CASSRLAGAYNEQFF.

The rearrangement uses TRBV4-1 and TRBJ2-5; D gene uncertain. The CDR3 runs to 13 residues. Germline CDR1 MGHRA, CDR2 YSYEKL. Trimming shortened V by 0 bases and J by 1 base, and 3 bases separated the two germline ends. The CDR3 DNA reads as TGCGCCAGCAGCCAAGACATCCAAGAGACCCAGTACTTC. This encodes CASSQDIQETQYF.

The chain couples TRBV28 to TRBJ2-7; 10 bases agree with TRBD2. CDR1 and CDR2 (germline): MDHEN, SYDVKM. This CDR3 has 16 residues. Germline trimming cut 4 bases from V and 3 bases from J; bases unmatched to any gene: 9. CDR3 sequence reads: CASSSPGTSGNYEQYF. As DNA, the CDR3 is TGTGCCAGCAGTTCCCCCGGTACTAGCGGGAACTACGAGCAGTACTTC.

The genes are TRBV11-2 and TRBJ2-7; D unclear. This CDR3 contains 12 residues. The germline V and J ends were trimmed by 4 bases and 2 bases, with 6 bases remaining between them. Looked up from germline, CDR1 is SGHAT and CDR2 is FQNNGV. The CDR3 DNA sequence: TGTGCCAGCAGCTCCTTCCCCTACGAGCAGTACTTC. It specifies CASSSFPYEQYF. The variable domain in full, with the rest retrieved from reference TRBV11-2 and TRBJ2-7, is EAGVAQSPRYKIIEKRQSVAFWCNPISGHATLYWYQQILGQGPKLLIQFQNNGVVDDSQLPKDRFSAERLKGVDSTLKIQPAKLEDSAVYLCASSSFPYEQYFGPGTRLTVT.

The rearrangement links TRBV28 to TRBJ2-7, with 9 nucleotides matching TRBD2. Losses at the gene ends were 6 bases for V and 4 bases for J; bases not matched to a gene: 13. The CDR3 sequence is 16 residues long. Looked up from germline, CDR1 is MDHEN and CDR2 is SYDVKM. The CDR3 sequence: CASRLNSGSLYYEQYF. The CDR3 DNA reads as TGTGCCAGCAGACTGAATAGCGGGAGCCTTTATTACGAGCAGTACTTC. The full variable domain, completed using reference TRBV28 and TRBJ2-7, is DVKVTQSSRYLVKRTGEKVFLECVQDMDHENMFWYRQDPGLGLRLIYFSYDVKMKEKGDIPEGYSVSREKKERFSLILESASTNQTSMYLCASRLNSGSLYYEQYFGPGTRLTVT.

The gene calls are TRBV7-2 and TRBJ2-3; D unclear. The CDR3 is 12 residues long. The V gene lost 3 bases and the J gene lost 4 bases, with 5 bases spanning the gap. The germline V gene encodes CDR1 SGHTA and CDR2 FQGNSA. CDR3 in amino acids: CASSFRADTQYF. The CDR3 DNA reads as TGTGCCAGCAGCTTTAGAGCAGATACGCAGTATTTT.

Here the CDR3 DNA reads TGTGCCAGCAGCGTAGGGCGCACTAGCGGGAGTAAGGGGCAGTTCTTC. Translating it yields CASSVGRTSGSKGQFF. The gene calls are TRBV9 and TRBJ2-1; 11 bases map to TRBD2. CDR1 and CDR2 (germline): SGDLS, YYNGEE. CDR3 size: 16 residues. Trimming removed 0 bases from V and 12 bases from J; junction bases left unmatched: 11.